The source of this T cell receptor beta chain is a study of blood T cell repertoires in COVID-19. How the authors handled the data: Reference gene primer amplification in the assay estimated nucleated cell counts. Produced via immunoSEQ multiplex PCR; TCRdb's table is partial and in-frame only. V, J and clone size reflect that table, while D and trimming were determined from the DNA. The sample contains 200,000 to 250,000 clones, approximately 90% of which appear only once. Sequencing was performed on peripheral blood. This TCR was recovered from a woman under 30 who had recovered from COVID-19.

The CDR3 protein is CASSIVGQGTYGYTF. The DNA for the CDR3 is TGTGCCAGTAGTATAGTTGGACAGGGGACCTATGGCTACACCTTC. The chain combines TRBV19 with TRBJ1-2, with 9 bases aligning to TRBD1. With V trimmed by 1 base and J by 4 bases, 4 bases remained unmatched. The CDR3 is 15 residues long. CDR1 is LNHDA, CDR2 SQIVND, per germline (reference sequence).